The entry below gives a single T cell receptor beta chain sequence along with its context. This sample stems from a study of radiation and T cells in renal cell carcinoma. Noted time point: blood 4 weeks post-SBRT, at nephrectomy. Specified treatment: 15 Gy SBRT to primary tumor, nephrectomy 4 weeks later. Nephrectomy followed 15 Gy stereotactic body radiation by 4 weeks. TCRdb's copy holds only in-frame clones and misses some; the assay was immunoSEQ multiplex PCR. The table includes just over 95,000 clones, 70% to 85% detected once. V lost 0 bases and J lost 4, with 4 bases in between. CDR1 and CDR2 from the germline V gene are MNHEY and SVGAGI. The CDR3 is 14 amino acids.

Sequences were derived from blood, sampled from a patient whose treatment included radiotherapy and nephrectomy. The chain employs TRBV6-5 and TRBJ2-6; no definite D call. The receptor was isolated from a man between 60 and 70 years old with renal cell carcinoma. CDR3 DNA sequence: TGTGCCAGCAGTTACTCGAGCGGGGCCAACGTCCTGACTTTC. Its protein is CASSYSSGANVLTF.